Listed here are 2 T cell receptor beta chains from one sample, sequenced in a study of blood T cells in healthy people across ages. Through a sample-barcoded 5' primer and a J-beta primer mix, a second PCR was run for 7 to 11 cycles. MiXCR, run by TCRdb on the 5' RACE reads, gives a single entry per CDR3 protein. The table lists some 700,000 distinct CDR3 sequences, approximately 39% of them singletons. Sequences were obtained from blood. The receptors originated from a woman aged 55-70 years in good health.

The sample holds many counts of this clonotype. V is TRBV5-1 and J is TRBJ1-4; no reliable D call. Germline values: CDR1 SGHRS, CDR2 YFSETQ. V was shortened by 0 bases and J by 6 bases, with 12 bases between the two germline ends. The CDR3 has 15 residues. The CDR3 DNA reads as TGCGCCAGCAGCTTGGAAGGGTCGGATTATGAAAAACTGTTTTTT. It encodes CASSLEGSDYEKLFF.

This clonotype was seen more than once but under ten times. The V gene is TRBV12-3 or TRBV12-4, the J gene TRBJ2-4; weak D call: TRBD1 (6 bases). V lost 7 bases to trimming and J lost 8 bases, with 15 bases between them. The CDR3 extends over 13 amino acids. CDR3 bases: TGTGCCAGCACTCGGGTAGAGGGGGACATTCAGTACTTC. It yields the protein CASTRVEGDIQYF.